This TCR beta chain comes out of a study of T cells in Graves' hyperthyroidism and ophthalmopathy. This clonotype was observed many times. Trimming cost V 5 bases and J 8 bases, with 21 bases left between them. CDR3 size: 15 residues. Germline loops: CDR1 LNHDA, CDR2 SQIVND (reference sequence). No progression to ophthalmopathy during 18 months of follow-up defined stable disease. Subjects aged 18 to 65 presented with newly diagnosed hyperthyroidism of less than 2 months' duration. Diagnoses rested on clinical symptoms, serum thyroxine and TRAb, thyroid ultrasound and orbital computed tomography. Each 10 ml fresh peripheral blood draw supplied the PBMCs. RNA transcripts gave rise to amplified TCR beta CDR3 regions. With the HTBI primer set, the TCR CDR3 went through a first round of RT-PCR. MiXCR, applied by TCRdb to the multiplex PCR reads, yields one record per CDR3 protein. This sample has roughly 510,000 distinct CDR3 sequences; about a fifth occur once, and the top ten carry about a quarter.

The sequenced sample was blood. This sequence joins TRBV19 and TRBJ1-1; D perhaps matches TRBD1 (6 bases). This clonotype originated in a man aged 18 to 35 with Graves' hyperthyroidism. CDR3 amino acids: CASSWGARAAGEAFF. For the CDR3, the DNA is TGTGCCAGTAGTTGGGGGGCAAGGGCCGCCGGGGAAGCTTTCTTT.